The following is a TCR beta chain sequence with its context. The sample originates from a study of shared clonotypes between healthy human individuals. Clones were sequenced by immunoSEQ multiplex PCR, and TCRdb holds only the in-frame ones, with some missing. The data contain roughly 2.1 million clones, 90% to 95% of them singletons. Naive CD8 cells were CD45RO-negative, positively selected for CCR7, excluding terminally differentiated effector memory CD45RA+ cells. Trimming cost V 6 bases and J 7 bases; bases outside gene matches: 8. The germline V gene encodes CDR1 MNHEY and CDR2 SMNVEV (reference sequence). The CDR3 length is 15 residues.

Sequencing input: naive CD8+ T cells from PBMCs. This TCR came from a man aged 18 to 30 in good health. Some clones in this sample may be carry-over from other donors' samples. The chain uses TRBV27 and TRBJ2-1; 11 bases map to TRBD2. The CDR3: CASRLLAGDPNEQFF. In DNA form, the CDR3 reads TGTGCCAGCAGACTACTAGCGGGAGACCCGAATGAGCAGTTCTTC.